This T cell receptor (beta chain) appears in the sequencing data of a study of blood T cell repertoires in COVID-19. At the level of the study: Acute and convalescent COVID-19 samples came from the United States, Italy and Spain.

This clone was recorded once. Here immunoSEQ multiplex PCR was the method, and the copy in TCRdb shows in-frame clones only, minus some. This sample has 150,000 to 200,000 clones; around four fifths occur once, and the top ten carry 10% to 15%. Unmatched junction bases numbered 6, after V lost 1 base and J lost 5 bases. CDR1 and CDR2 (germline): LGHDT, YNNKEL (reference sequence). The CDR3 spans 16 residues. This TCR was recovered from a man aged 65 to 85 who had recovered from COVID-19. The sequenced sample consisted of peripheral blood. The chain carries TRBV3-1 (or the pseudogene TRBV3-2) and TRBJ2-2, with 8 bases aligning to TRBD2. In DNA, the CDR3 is TGTGCCAGCAGCCAAGGAACGGGAGGGCGGACCGGGGAGCTGTTTTTT. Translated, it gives CASSQGTGGRTGELFF.